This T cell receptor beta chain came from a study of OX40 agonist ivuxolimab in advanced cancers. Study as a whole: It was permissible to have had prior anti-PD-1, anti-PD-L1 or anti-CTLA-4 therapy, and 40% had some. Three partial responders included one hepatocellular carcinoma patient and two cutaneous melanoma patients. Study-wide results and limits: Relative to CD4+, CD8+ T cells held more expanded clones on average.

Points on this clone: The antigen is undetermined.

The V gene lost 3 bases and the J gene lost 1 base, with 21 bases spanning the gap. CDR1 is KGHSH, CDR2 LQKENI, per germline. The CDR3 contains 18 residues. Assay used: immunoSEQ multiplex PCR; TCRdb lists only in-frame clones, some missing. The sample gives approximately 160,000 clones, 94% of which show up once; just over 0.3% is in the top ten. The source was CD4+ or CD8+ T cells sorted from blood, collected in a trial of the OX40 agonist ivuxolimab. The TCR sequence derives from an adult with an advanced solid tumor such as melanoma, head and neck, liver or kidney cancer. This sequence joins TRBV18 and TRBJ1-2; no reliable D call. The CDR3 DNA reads TGTGCCAGCTCACCCCAGTCGGGCCTGATTGATATTAACTATGGCTACACCTTC. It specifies CASSPQSGLIDINYGYTF.